These T cell receptor beta chains were read from a single sample in a study of T-cell reconstitution after alpha-beta-depleted transplantation in children. MiXCR was run by TCRdb on the PCR reads, yielding one entry per CDR3 protein. The repertoire holds approximately 44,000 distinct CDR3 sequences, with 5% to 6.5% as singletons. The specimen comprised PBMCs, mostly from graft donor cells, sampled 60 days after TCRalphabeta/CD19-depleted stem cell transplant. The receptors originated from a female patient aged 2 to 10 who had a stem cell transplant for aplastic anemia, so the T cells may come from the graft donor. Each CDR3 is given with its conserved first and last residue. D genes are given only for firm matches. Not every row has a clone size; where given, it reads once, few, many or a size class.

CDR3 protein	CDR3 DNA	V gene	J gene	D gene	clone size
CASSQGDKSIYEQYF	TGCGCCAGCAGCCAAGGGGACAAAAGTATCTACGAGCAGTACTTC	TRBV4-1	TRBJ2-7	NA	many
CASSFTQQETQYF	TGTGCCAGCAGCTTCACACAACAAGAGACCCAGTACTTC	TRBV7-6	TRBJ2-5	NA	many
CASLLLHGRSTEAFF	TGTGCCAGCCTTCTTCTCCACGGGCGGAGCACTGAAGCTTTCTTT	TRBV28	TRBJ1-1	NA	few
CSANPILAGGRRTDTQYF	TGCAGTGCAAACCCAATTTTAGCGGGGGGGCGTCGGACAGATACGCAGTATTTT	TRBV20-1	TRBJ2-3	TRBD2	few
CASLKQVMVDNQPQHF	TGTGCCAGCCTTAAACAGGTGATGGTGGACAATCAGCCCCAGCATTTT	TRBV6-1	TRBJ1-5	NA	few
CASRTTGMGAKNIQYF	TGTGCCAGCAGGACGACAGGGATGGGGGCCAAAAACATTCAGTACTTC	TRBV12-3/TRBV12-4	TRBJ2-4	TRBD1	many
CASSPGVAAKYSNQPQHF	TGTGCCAGCTCACCTGGTGTGGCAGCAAAATATAGCAATCAGCCCCAGCATTTT	TRBV18	TRBJ1-5	NA	NA
CAISERQIGGYTF	TGTGCCATCAGTGAGAGGCAGATCGGTGGCTACACCTTC	TRBV10-3	TRBJ1-2	NA	many
CASSQVGNEQYF	TGTGCCAGCAGCCAAGTGGGAAACGAGCAGTACTTC	TRBV14	TRBJ2-7	NA	many
CASRSSRSNHEQYF	TGTGCCAGCAGAAGTAGCAGGTCTAACCACGAGCAGTACTTC	TRBV28	TRBJ2-7	NA	NA
CASSRTGGWNTEAFF	TGTGCCAGCAGCCGGACAGGGGGCTGGAACACTGAAGCTTTCTTT	TRBV14	TRBJ1-1	TRBD1	NA
CASSGTTGNEQFF	TGTGCCAGCAGCGGGACGACTGGAAATGAGCAGTTCTTC	TRBV2	TRBJ2-1	NA	NA
CASSYLQGQRETQYF	TGTGCCAGCAGTTACTTACAGGGGCAGCGGGAGACCCAGTACTTC	TRBV6-6	TRBJ2-5	TRBD1	many
CASSERTGKETQYF	TGTGCCAGCAGTGAGCGGACAGGGAAAGAGACCCAGTACTTC	TRBV2	TRBJ2-5	TRBD1	NA
CASSQLAGGYNEQFF	TGTGCCAGCTCTCAACTAGCGGGAGGGTACAATGAGCAGTTCTTC	TRBV18	TRBJ2-1	TRBD2	many
CASSESAGRETQYF	TGCGCCAGCAGTGAGTCGGCGGGGAGGGAGACCCAGTACTTC	TRBV10-1	TRBJ2-5	NA	many
CAIGPTGAFF	TGTGCCATCGGGCCCACAGGAGCTTTCTTT	TRBV10-3	TRBJ1-1	NA	many
CASSSRTSGVAQYF	TGTGCCAGCAGTTCCCGGACTAGCGGGGTCGCCCAGTATTTT	TRBV6-5	TRBJ2-3	TRBD2	many
CSARSRFYDSSGANVLTF	TGCAGTGCTAGATCCCGCTTCTATGACAGCTCTGGGGCCAACGTCCTGACTTTC	TRBV20-1	TRBJ2-6	NA	many
CASSPTPRIAGATGQFF	TGTGCCAGCAGCCCCACCCCACGGATAGCGGGGGCTACGGGGCAGTTCTTC	TRBV9	TRBJ2-1	TRBD2	few
CASSRVDSLRAQETQYF	TGTGCCAGCTCACGGGTAGATTCGCTCCGGGCCCAAGAGACCCAGTACTTC	TRBV18	TRBJ2-5	NA	NA
CSAKSSGGRPDTQYF	TGCAGTGCTAAATCTAGCGGGGGGCGTCCCGATACGCAGTATTTT	TRBV20-1	TRBJ2-3	TRBD2	many
CSATARGSGNTIYF	TGCAGTGCTACCGCACGGGGATCTGGAAACACCATATATTTT	TRBV20-1	TRBJ1-3	NA	NA
CASSLYGNSYEQYF	TGCGCCAGCAGCTTGTATGGCAACTCCTACGAGCAGTACTTC	TRBV5-1	TRBJ2-7	NA	few
CASSHGTDTQYF	TGTGCCAGCAGCCACGGAACAGATACGCAGTATTTT	TRBV7-9	TRBJ2-3	NA	medium-sized
CASSKQRYEQYF	TGTGCCAGCAGCAAACAAAGGTACGAGCAGTACTTC	TRBV21-1	TRBJ2-7	NA	many
CASSTGLAGDLHEQYF	TGTGCCAGCAGCACGGGACTAGCGGGAGACCTCCACGAGCAGTACTTC	TRBV21-1	TRBJ2-7	NA	many
CASSLEVNYGYTF	TGTGCCAGCAGCTTGGAAGTGAACTATGGCTACACCTTC	TRBV5-4	TRBJ1-2	NA	NA
CASSVQDRVQYF	TGTGCCAGCAGTGTACAGGACAGGGTGCAGTACTTC	TRBV2	TRBJ2-7	TRBD1	NA
CASSSTGGETQYF	TGCGCCAGCAGCTCAACAGGGGGGGAGACCCAGTACTTC	TRBV5-1	TRBJ2-5	TRBD1	many
CASSIQGLTDTQYF	TGTGCCAGCAGCATCCAGGGGCTCACAGATACGCAGTATTTT	TRBV28	TRBJ2-3	NA	few
CASKSEGDYLYGYTF	TGTGCCAGTAAATCTGAGGGAGACTACCTCTATGGCTACACCTTC	TRBV19	TRBJ1-2	NA	few
CASSRINLFGYTF	TGTGCCAGCAGCCGAATAAACCTATTTGGCTACACCTTC	TRBV3-1	TRBJ1-2	NA	many
CASSGRNRNTEAFF	TGTGCCAGCAGCGGTAGAAACAGAAACACTGAAGCTTTCTTT	TRBV9	TRBJ1-1	NA	NA
CAISSRLVSRTDTQYF	TGTGCCATCAGCTCCCGACTAGTCTCGCGCACAGATACGCAGTATTTT	TRBV10-3	TRBJ2-3	NA	NA
CASSLGPGSYEQYF	TGTGCCAGCAGTTTAGGGCCAGGGTCCTACGAGCAGTACTTC	TRBV12-3/TRBV12-4	TRBJ2-7	NA	many
CASSLDRVQETQYF	TGTGCCAGCAGCTTGGACAGGGTGCAAGAGACCCAGTACTTC	TRBV5-4	TRBJ2-5	NA	few
CASSQGIGHEQYF	TGTGCCAGCAGTCAGGGGATTGGCCACGAGCAGTACTTC	TRBV7-2	TRBJ2-7	NA	many
CAWSVSSGILF	TGTGCCTGGAGTGTGTCTAGCGGGATACTCTTC	TRBV30	TRBJ2-5	TRBD2	many
CSVRGEGNTIYF	TGCAGCGTTAGGGGGGAAGGAAACACCATATATTTT	TRBV29-1	TRBJ1-3	NA	many
CASSLGGETSMETQYF	TGTGCCAGCAGTTTGGGGGGAGAAACTTCGATGGAGACCCAGTACTTC	TRBV28	TRBJ2-5	NA	many
CASSLVSGGPDTQYF	TGTGCCAGCAGCTTAGTCTCGGGCGGGCCAGATACGCAGTATTTT	TRBV7-2	TRBJ2-3	NA	many
CASSQGLAGNTGELFF	TGTGCCAGCAGCCAAGGGTTAGCGGGAAACACCGGGGAGCTGTTTTTT	TRBV4-2	TRBJ2-2	TRBD2	NA
CSARRTGHEQYF	TGCAGTGCTAGGAGGACAGGACACGAGCAGTACTTC	TRBV20-1	TRBJ2-7	TRBD1	many
CASSRVYEQYF	TGTGCCAGCAGCCGAGTATACGAGCAGTACTTC	TRBV14	TRBJ2-7	NA	many
CASSQRGPGETQYF	TGTGCCAGCTCCCAGCGGGGGCCGGGAGAGACCCAGTACTTC	TRBV7-3	TRBJ2-5	TRBD2	many